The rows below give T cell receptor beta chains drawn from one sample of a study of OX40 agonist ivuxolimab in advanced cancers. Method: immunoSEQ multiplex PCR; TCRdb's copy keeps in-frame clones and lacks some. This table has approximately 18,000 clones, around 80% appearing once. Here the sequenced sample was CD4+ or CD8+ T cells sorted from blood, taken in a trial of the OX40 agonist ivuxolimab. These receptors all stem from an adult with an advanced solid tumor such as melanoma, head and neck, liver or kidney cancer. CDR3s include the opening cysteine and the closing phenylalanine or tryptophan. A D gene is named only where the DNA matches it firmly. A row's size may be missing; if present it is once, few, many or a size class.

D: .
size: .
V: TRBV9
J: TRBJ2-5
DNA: TGTGCCAGCAGCTCTTCGGGGGACCAAGAGACCCAGTACTTC
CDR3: CASSSSGDQETQYF

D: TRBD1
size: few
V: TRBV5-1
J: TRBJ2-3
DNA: TGCGCCAGCAGCTCGGGACAGGGCGGAGATACGCAGTATTTT
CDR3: CASSSGQGGDTQYF

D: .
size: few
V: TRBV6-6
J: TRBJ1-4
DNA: TGTGCCAGCAGTTACAAGGGGGAAAATGAAAAACTGTTTTTT
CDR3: CASSYKGENEKLFF

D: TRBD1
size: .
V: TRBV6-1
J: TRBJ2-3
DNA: TGTGCCAGCAGTGTTGGGGACAGTACCTATCCCCCGCAGTATTTT
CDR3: CASSVGDSTYPPQYF

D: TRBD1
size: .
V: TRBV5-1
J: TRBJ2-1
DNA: TGCGCCAGCAGCTTCGGACAGGGATGGATCTACAATGAGCAGTTCTTC
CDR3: CASSFGQGWIYNEQFF

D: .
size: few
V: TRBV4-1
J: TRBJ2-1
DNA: TGCGCCAGCAGCCTCCGGGACAACAATGAGCAGTTCTTC
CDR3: CASSLRDNNEQFF

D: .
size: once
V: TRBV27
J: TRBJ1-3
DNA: TGTGCCAGCAGAACCGAGGGGGGGCTGGGAAACACCATATATTTT
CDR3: CASRTEGGLGNTIYF

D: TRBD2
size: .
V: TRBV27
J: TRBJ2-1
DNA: TGTGCCAGCAGTTTATTGAAAGCGGGGGGGCCCTATGAGCAGTTCTTC
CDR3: CASSLLKAGGPYEQFF

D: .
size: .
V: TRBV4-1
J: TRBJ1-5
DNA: TGCGCCAGCAGTGAAGGGGCCAGTCAGGATAATCAGCCCCAGCATTTT
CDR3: CASSEGASQDNQPQHF

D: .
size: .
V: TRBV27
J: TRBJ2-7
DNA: TGTGCCAGCAGTTCCATCCGGGACCCTGTCTACTACGAGCAGTACTTC
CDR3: CASSSIRDPVYYEQYF

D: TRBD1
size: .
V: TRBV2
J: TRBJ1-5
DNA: TGTGCCAGCAGTGCAGACAGGGGGGTAAGCCAGCCCCAGCATTTT
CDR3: CASSADRGVSQPQHF

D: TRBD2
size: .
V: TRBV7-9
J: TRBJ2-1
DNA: TGTGCCAGCAGCCATACGGGACTAGGGGTTTACGATGAGCAGTTCTTC
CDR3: CASSHTGLGVYDEQFF

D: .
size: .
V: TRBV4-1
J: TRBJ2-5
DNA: TGCGCCAGCAGCCAAGATTTAATGTCGGGACAACAAGAGACCCAGTACTTC
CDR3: CASSQDLMSGQQETQYF

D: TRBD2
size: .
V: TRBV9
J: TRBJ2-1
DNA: TGTGCCAGCAGCGTACGGACTAGCCCCTACAATGAGCAGTTCTTC
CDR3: CASSVRTSPYNEQFF

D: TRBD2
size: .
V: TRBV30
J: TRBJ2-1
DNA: TGTGCCTCTTCTAGCGGAATCTACAATGAGCAGTTCTTC
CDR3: CASSSGIYNEQFF

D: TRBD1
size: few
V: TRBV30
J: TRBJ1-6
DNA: TGTGCCTGGAGTGCCCGGACAGGGGCCTCCTATAATTCACCCCTCCACTTT
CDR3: CAWSARTGASYNSPLHF

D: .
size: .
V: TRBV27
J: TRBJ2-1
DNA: TGTGCCAGCAGTCCGGACAGTCGAAATGAGCAGTTCTTC
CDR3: CASSPDSRNEQFF

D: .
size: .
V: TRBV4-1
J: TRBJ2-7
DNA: TGCGCCAGCAGCCAAGGAGACGAGCAGTACTTC
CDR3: CASSQGDEQYF

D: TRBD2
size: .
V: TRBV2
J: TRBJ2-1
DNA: TGTGCCAGCAGGGGGACTAGCGGGAGGGTTGAGCAGTTCTTC
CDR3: CASRGTSGRVEQFF

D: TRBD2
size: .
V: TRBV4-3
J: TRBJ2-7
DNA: TGCGCCAGCAGCCAGACCCTTCTAGCGGGGGACCTCTACGAGCAGTACTTC
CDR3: CASSQTLLAGDLYEQYF

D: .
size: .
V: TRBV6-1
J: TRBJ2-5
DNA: TGTGCCAGCAGTGAAGCGGAGACCCAGTACTTC
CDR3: CASSEAETQYF

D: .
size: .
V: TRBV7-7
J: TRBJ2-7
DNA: TGTGCCAGCAGCCCAAAGGTAACGGGCTCCTACGAGCAGTACTTC
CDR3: CASSPKVTGSYEQYF